This T cell receptor beta chain was captured by sequencing in a study of cytomegalovirus exposure and HLA in healthy donors. Findings and limits, study-wide: About 87% or about 30% of the time was how often most TCR beta V segments were productive, according to an earlier analysis.

The CDR3 runs 15 residues. The V gene's germline CDR1 is SGHNT and CDR2 YYREEE (reference sequence). Germline trimming cut 5 bases from V and 8 bases from J; bases unmatched to any gene: 11. Amplification used 60 Vbeta primers and 13 Jbeta primers. Repertoires were generated with immunoSEQ multiplex PCR, while TCRdb's copy carries only in-frame clones and drops some. This table holds some 190,000 clones, about 83% found once. To note about this clone: Its antigen is still unknown.

This sequence was found in a female donor in good health and CMV-seronegative. This rearrangement joins TRBV5-4 to TRBJ2-1; 9 bases are shared with TRBD1. The sample was PBMCs. This chain's CDR3 is CASRKRDRVDHEQFF. CDR3 DNA sequence: TGTGCCAGCAGAAAACGGGACAGGGTAGACCATGAGCAGTTCTTC.